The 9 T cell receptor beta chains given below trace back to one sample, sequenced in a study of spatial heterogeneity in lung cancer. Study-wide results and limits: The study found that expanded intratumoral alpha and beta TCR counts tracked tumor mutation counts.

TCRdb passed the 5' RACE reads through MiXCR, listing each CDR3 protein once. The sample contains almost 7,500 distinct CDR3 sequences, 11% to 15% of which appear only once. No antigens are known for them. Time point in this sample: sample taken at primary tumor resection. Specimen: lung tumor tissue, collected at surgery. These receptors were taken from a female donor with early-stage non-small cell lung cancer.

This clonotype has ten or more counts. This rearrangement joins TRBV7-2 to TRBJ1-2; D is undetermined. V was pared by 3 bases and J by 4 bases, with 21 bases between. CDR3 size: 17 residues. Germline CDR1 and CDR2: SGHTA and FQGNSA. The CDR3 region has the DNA TGTGCCAGCAGCTTTCCCCTTCACCGCGCAGCTTCCTATGGCTACACCTTC. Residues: CASSFPLHRAASYGYTF. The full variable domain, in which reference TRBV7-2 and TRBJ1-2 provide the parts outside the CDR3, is GAGVSQSPSNKVTEKGKDVELRCDPISGHTALYWYRQSLGQGLEFLIYFQGNSAPDKSGLPSDRFSAERTGGSVSTLTIQRTQQEDSAVYLCASSFPLHRAASYGYTFGSGTRLTVV.

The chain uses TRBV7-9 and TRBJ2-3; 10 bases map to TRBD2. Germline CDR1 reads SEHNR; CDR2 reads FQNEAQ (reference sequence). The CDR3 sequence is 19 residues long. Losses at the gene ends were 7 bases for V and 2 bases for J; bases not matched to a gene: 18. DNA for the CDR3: TGTGCCAGCACCTATCCGGGACTAGCGCCATTGACCCTCACAGATACGCAGTATTTT. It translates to CASTYPGLAPLTLTDTQYF.

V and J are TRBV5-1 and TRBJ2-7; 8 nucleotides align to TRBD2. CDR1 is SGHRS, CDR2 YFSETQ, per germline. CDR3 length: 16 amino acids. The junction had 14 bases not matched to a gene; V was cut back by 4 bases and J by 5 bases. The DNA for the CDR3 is TGCGCCAGCAGCCAGCTTGACGGGAGGGCCGGTGACGAGCAGTACTTC. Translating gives CASSQLDGRAGDEQYF.

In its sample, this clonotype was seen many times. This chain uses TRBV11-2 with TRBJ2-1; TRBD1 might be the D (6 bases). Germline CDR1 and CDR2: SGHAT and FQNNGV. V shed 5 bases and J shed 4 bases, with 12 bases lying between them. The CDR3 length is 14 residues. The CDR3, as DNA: TGTGCCAGCAGCATATGGACAGAATACAATGAGCAGTTCTTC. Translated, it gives CASSIWTEYNEQFF.

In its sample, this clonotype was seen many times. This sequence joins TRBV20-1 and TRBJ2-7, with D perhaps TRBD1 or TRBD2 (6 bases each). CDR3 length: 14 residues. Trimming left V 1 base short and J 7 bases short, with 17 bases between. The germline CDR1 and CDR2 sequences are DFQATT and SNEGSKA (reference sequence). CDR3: CSARVLTGAREQYF. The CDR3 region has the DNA TGCAGTGCTAGAGTATTGACGGGGGCCCGGGAGCAGTACTTC.

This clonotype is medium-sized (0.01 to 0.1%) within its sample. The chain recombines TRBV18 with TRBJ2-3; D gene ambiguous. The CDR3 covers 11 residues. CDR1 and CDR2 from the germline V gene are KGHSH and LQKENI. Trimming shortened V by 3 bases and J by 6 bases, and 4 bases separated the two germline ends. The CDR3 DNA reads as TGTGCCAGCTCACCCCGGGATACGCAGTATTTT. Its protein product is CASSPRDTQYF.

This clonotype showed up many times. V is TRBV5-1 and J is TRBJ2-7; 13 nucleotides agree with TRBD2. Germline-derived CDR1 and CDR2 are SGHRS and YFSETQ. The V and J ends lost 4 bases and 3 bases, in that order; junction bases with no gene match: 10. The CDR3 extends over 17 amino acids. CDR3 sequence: CASSQTSGGAYLYEQYF. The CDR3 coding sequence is TGCGCCAGCAGCCAAACTAGCGGGGGGGCCTATCTCTACGAGCAGTACTTC. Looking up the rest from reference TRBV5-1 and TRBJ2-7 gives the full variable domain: KAGVTQTPRYLIKTRGQQVTLSCSPISGHRSVSWYQQTPGQGLQFLFEYFSETQRNKGNFPGRFSGRQFSNSRSEMNVSTLELGDSALYLCASSQTSGGAYLYEQYFGPGTRLTVT.

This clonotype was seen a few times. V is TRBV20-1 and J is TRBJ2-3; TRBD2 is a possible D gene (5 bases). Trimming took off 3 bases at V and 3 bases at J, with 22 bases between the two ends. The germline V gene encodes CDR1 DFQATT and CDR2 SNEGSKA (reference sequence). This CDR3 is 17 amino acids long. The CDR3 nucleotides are TGCAGTGCTAGGCTGGCTACTAGGACCCTAAGGACAGATACGCAGTATTTT. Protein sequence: CSARLATRTLRTDTQYF.

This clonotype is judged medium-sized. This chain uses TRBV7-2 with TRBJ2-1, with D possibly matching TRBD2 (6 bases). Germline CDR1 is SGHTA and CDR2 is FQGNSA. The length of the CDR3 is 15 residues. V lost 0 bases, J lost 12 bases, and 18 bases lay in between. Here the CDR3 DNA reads TGTGCCAGCAGCTTAGCGCGGGACCGTGCGGGGTCGCAGTTCTTC. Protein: CASSLARDRAGSQFF.